The entry below describes one T cell receptor beta chain. Its cognate antigen is unknown. Generated by immunoSEQ multiplex PCR, the TCRdb table keeps only in-frame clones and is missing some. The table has tens of thousands of clones, 70% to 90% seen once. After removal of 2 bases from V and 1 base from J, the junction contained 7 bases not matched to a gene. Germline assignment: CDR1 SGDLS and CDR2 YYNGEE. CDR3 size: 17 residues. The source of the sample is a study of OX40 agonist ivuxolimab in advanced cancers. Whole-study findings and limits: Clonal expansion was seen in CD4+ and CD8+ blood T cells by week 6 at 0.1 to 3.0 mg/kg. Some nonresponders likewise displayed low normalized T-cell clonal expansion.

Source: CD4+ or CD8+ T cells sorted from blood, taken in a trial of the OX40 agonist ivuxolimab. The chain uses TRBV9 and TRBJ2-2, with TRBD2 matching over 8 bases. The TCR originated in an adult with an advanced solid tumor such as melanoma, head and neck, liver or kidney cancer. This CDR3 is CASSVRGAGVNTGELFF. The CDR3 DNA reads TGTGCCAGCAGCGTCAGAGGAGCGGGAGTGAACACCGGGGAGCTGTTTTTT. Drawing the rest from reference TRBV9 and TRBJ2-2, the complete variable domain is DSGVTQTPKHLITATGQRVTLRCSPRSGDLSVYWYQQSLDQGLQFLIQYYNGEERAKGNILERFSAQQFPDLHSELNLSSLELGDSALYFCASSVRGAGVNTGELFFGEGSRLTVL.